Below, one T cell receptor (beta chain) is given with its context. Its antigen is undetermined. These data are taken from a study of cytomegalovirus exposure and HLA in healthy donors. Study-wide results and limits: Despite most TCR sequences being rare, some public TCRs occurred in many donors. In most subjects, TCR beta sequences reportedly gave accurate predictions of HLA-A and HLA-B alleles.

PCR involved 60 Vbeta and 13 Jbeta primers. The protocol was immunoSEQ multiplex PCR, while the TCRdb copy is restricted to in-frame clones and leaves out a portion. In the table there are about 160,000 clones, 78% of which are singletons. The V gene's germline CDR1 is SEHNR and CDR2 FQNEAQ (reference sequence). The V and J ends lost 5 bases and 9 bases, in that order; junction bases with no gene match: 7. This CDR3 region has 13 residues. The TCR sequence derives from a middle-aged woman in good health and CMV-seronegative. The material sequenced was PBMCs. The chain links TRBV7-9 to TRBJ2-1; TRBD2 matches 7 bases. For the CDR3, the DNA is TGTGCCAGCAGCACCTCTAGCGGTGGTGAGCAGTTCTTC. Residues: CASSTSSGGEQFF.